One and the same sample provided the 23 T cell receptor beta chains below, sequenced in a study of T cell changes during pregnancy in multiple sclerosis. Libraries were prepared by immunoSEQ multiplex PCR; TCRdb keeps only in-frame clonotypes and omits some of them. The table records about 36,000 clones, 93% of them present only once. The sample consisted of CD4+ T cells from peripheral blood mononuclear cells, taken in the first trimester of pregnancy. Source of these receptors: a female donor with multiple sclerosis, enrolled in a pregnancy study.

V is TRBV5-1 and J is TRBJ2-7; perhaps TRBD1 as D (6 bases). The ends were cut back, 1 base at V and 1 base at J, with 9 bases in the middle. This CDR3 comprises 14 residues. The germline V gene has CDR1 SGHRS and CDR2 YFSETQ. CDR3 loop: CASSLTGTSYEQYF. The CDR3 coding sequence is TGCGCCAGCAGCTTGACAGGGACATCCTACGAGCAGTACTTC.

The V gene is TRBV15, the J gene TRBJ2-5; D is unresolved. The V end lost 3 bases, the J end lost 4 bases, and 6 bases lay between the germline ends. This CDR3 is 12 amino acids long. Per germline, CDR1 LNHNV and CDR2 YYDKDF (reference sequence). CDR3 coding DNA: TGTGCCACCAGCAGGGCCTTAGAGACCCAGTACTTC. Its translation: CATSRALETQYF. Combining the CDR3 with reference TRBV15 and TRBJ2-5 gives the whole variable domain DAMVIQNPRYQVTQFGKPVTLSCSQTLNHNVMYWYQQKSSQAPKLLFHYYDKDFNNEADTPDNFQSRRPNTSFCFLDIRSPGLGDTAMYLCATSRALETQYFGPGTRLLVL.

The chain uses TRBV7-9 and TRBJ1-1; perhaps TRBD1 as D (5 bases). The CDR3 runs 12 residues. Germline V gene sequence: CDR1 SEHNR, CDR2 FQNEAQ (reference sequence). With 2 bases removed from V and 10 bases from J, the gap between germline ends came to 11 bases. This chain's CDR3 is CASSLQDIGAFF. CDR3 sequence (DNA): TGTGCCAGCAGCTTACAGGACATCGGAGCTTTCTTT.

This clone came up once. The chain is built from TRBV6-1 and TRBJ1-1; a possible D gene is TRBD1 (6 bases). Germline V gene lookup returns CDR1 MNHNS and CDR2 SASEGT. The CDR3 covers 14 residues. Trimming left V 3 bases short and J 5 bases short, with 13 bases between. The CDR3 here is CASSDRQGMTEAFF. The CDR3 DNA follows: TGTGCCAGCAGTGACCGCCAGGGGATGACTGAAGCTTTCTTT.

The V call is TRBV7-6, the J call TRBJ1-5; D possibly corresponds to TRBD1 (6 bases). Trimming pared 1 base from V and 2 bases from J, leaving 9 bases between. Germline assignment: CDR1 SGHVS and CDR2 FNYEAQ. The CDR3 is 15 amino acids. CDR3 sequence reads: CASSLVPGGNQPQHF. The CDR3 DNA reads TGTGCCAGCAGCTTAGTTCCAGGGGGCAATCAGCCCCAGCATTTT.

The V and J genes are TRBV6-5 and TRBJ1-2; 8 positions agree with TRBD1. This CDR3 spans 14 amino acids. Germline values: CDR1 MNHEY, CDR2 SVGAGI. With V trimmed by 6 bases and J by 4 bases, 7 bases remained unmatched. CDR3 in DNA: TGTGCCAGCAGCCTACCCGGGACAGGCTATGGCTACACCTTC. This gives the protein CASSLPGTGYGYTF.

This chain joins TRBV11-2 and TRBJ1-2, with D tentatively TRBD1 (5 bases). V was trimmed by 1 base and J by 4 bases, leaving 13 bases between them. The CDR3 contains 15 residues. Germline V gene sequence: CDR1 SGHAT, CDR2 FQNNGV. The CDR3 here is CASSLGGAALYGYTF. The CDR3 DNA reads as TGTGCCAGCAGCTTAGGTGGGGCCGCCCTCTATGGCTACACCTTC.

The chain recombines TRBV2 with TRBJ1-4; 10 nucleotides agree with TRBD1. This CDR3 comprises 15 residues. Germline trimming cut 7 bases from V and 4 bases from J; bases unmatched to any gene: 6. Germline V gives CDR1 SNHLY, CDR2 FYNNEI. The CDR3 DNA reads TGTGCCAGCACGGGACAGGGGAGGTTTAATGAAAAACTGTTTTTT. Amino acids: CASTGQGRFNEKLFF.

There are a few counts of this clone. This rearrangement joins TRBV11-2 to TRBJ2-7; 9 bases match TRBD2. The CDR3 contains 18 residues. CDR1 is SGHAT, CDR2 FQNNGV, per germline. Germline trimming cut 5 bases from V and 5 bases from J; bases unmatched to any gene: 19. The CDR3 coding sequence is TGTGCCAGCAGCCAACGAGTTTCTTACGCGGGACTAGCAGACGAGCAGTACTTC. Translation: CASSQRVSYAGLADEQYF.

The genes are TRBV6-1 and TRBJ2-1; 8 nucleotides match TRBD2. Trimming took 7 bases from V and 6 from J; bases not matched to a gene: 11. Germline values: CDR1 MNHNS, CDR2 SASEGT. The CDR3 consists of 15 residues. The CDR3 DNA follows: TGTGCCAGCACCCTGGACGGGAGGGGGACCAATGAGCAGTTCTTC. This translates into CASTLDGRGTNEQFF.

This CDR3 reads CASSLAQGTTGELFF. CDR3 coding DNA: TGTGCCAGCAGCTTAGCGCAGGGCACTACCGGGGAGCTGTTTTTT. The chain is built from TRBV7-9 and TRBJ2-2, with a possible D match to TRBD1 (5 bases). The germline V and J ends were trimmed by 0 bases and 5 bases, with 10 bases remaining between them. Germline V CDR1 and CDR2: SEHNR, FQNEAQ (reference sequence). The CDR3 is 15 residues long.

The chain couples TRBV29-1 to TRBJ1-1; TRBD1 matches 9 bases. The V and J ends lost 3 bases and 0 bases, in that order; junction bases with no gene match: 14. This CDR3 spans 18 amino acids. The germline V gene encodes CDR1 SQVTM and CDR2 ANQGSEA. CDR3 in amino acids: CSVDGGTGSGRMNTEAFF. As DNA, the CDR3 is TGCAGCGTTGACGGGGGGACAGGGAGCGGCCGTATGAACACTGAAGCTTTCTTT.

The chain joins TRBV28 to TRBJ2-5; D is unresolved. CDR1 is MDHEN, CDR2 SYDVKM, per germline. CDR3 length: 14 residues. The ends were cut back, 2 bases at V and 5 bases at J, with 12 bases in the middle. Written as DNA, the CDR3 is TGTGCCAGCAGTTTAGCCAGCGTTGGTGAGACCCAGTACTTC. Translated: CASSLASVGETQYF.

This chain links TRBV7-2 with TRBJ1-3; maybe TRBD1 (5 bases). This CDR3 spans 15 amino acids. V was clipped by 1 base and J by 5 bases, with 12 bases between them. Germline V gene data show CDR1 as SGHTA and CDR2 as FQGNSA. The CDR3 loop reads CASSLVAGLRNTIYF. The CDR3 coding sequence is TGTGCCAGCAGCTTAGTCGCAGGGCTTAGAAACACCATATATTTT.

The chain combines TRBV27 with TRBJ1-2; 7 bases match TRBD1. The germline gives CDR1 MNHEY, CDR2 SMNVEV (reference sequence). Unmatched junction bases numbered 3, after V lost 9 bases and J lost 2 bases. CDR3 length equals 12 residues. CDR3 residues: CASSQGNYGYTF. The CDR3 DNA reads TGTGCCAGTTCACAGGGGAACTATGGCTACACCTTC.

This chain links TRBV2 with TRBJ2-3; possible D gene TRBD1, 6 bases. Trimming pared 3 bases from V and 5 bases from J, leaving 12 bases between. The CDR3 loop spans 14 amino acids. Germline CDR1 and CDR2: SNHLY and FYNNEI. This CDR3 reads CASSDFGGRDTQYF. CDR3 nucleotide sequence: TGTGCCAGCAGTGATTTTGGGGGCAGAGATACGCAGTATTTT.

This chain connects TRBV28 to TRBJ1-1; 7 bases match TRBD1. V dropped 5 bases and J dropped 0; count of bases not matched to a gene: 3. This CDR3 has 14 amino acids. From germline, CDR1 is MDHEN and CDR2 SYDVKM. The CDR3 sequence: CASSPDRMNTEAFF. The CDR3 region has the DNA TGTGCCAGCAGTCCGGACAGGATGAACACTGAAGCTTTCTTT.

This sequence joins TRBV19 and TRBJ1-6; D gene uncertain. Germline CDR1 is LNHDA and CDR2 is SQIVND (reference sequence). CDR3 length equals 13 residues. V shed 6 bases and J shed 5 bases, with 8 bases lying between them. The CDR3 loop reads CASRRVNNSPLHF. CDR3 in DNA: TGTGCCAGTAGGAGGGTAAATAATTCACCCCTCCACTTT.

The rearrangement links TRBV6-1 to TRBJ1-5; a weak D match, TRBD1 (5 bases). CDR3 length: 14 amino acids. From germline, CDR1 is MNHNS and CDR2 SASEGT. Trimming took off 6 bases at V and 5 bases at J, with 14 bases between the two ends. The CDR3 spells CASRPWGVDQPQHF. The CDR3 nucleotides are TGTGCCAGCAGGCCTTGGGGGGTCGATCAGCCCCAGCATTTT.

This chain joins TRBV30 and TRBJ1-1; D is unclear. Germline CDR1 GTSNPN, CDR2 SVGIG (reference sequence). This CDR3 is 14 amino acids long. V shed 7 bases and J shed 3 bases, with 18 bases lying between them. CDR3 sequence (DNA): TGTGCCTACACAATGACAAGCCAGCACACTGAAGCTTTCTTT. Its protein product is CAYTMTSQHTEAFF.

The chain is built from TRBV7-2 and TRBJ1-2; D is ambiguous. The CDR3 covers 14 residues. The germline V gene has CDR1 SGHTA and CDR2 FQGNSA. Trimming removed 2 bases from V and 5 bases from J, with 12 bases in between. The CDR3 coding sequence is TGTGCCAGCAGCTTAAGCGTGACTGGGTATGGCTACACCTTC. Amino acids: CASSLSVTGYGYTF.

The CDR3 reads CASSALAGVEETQYF. CDR3 DNA: TGTGCCAGCAGCGCTTTAGCGGGAGTAGAGGAGACCCAGTACTTC. The V and J genes are TRBV7-3 and TRBJ2-5; 9 nucleotides align to TRBD2. V trimming: 5 bases; J trimming: 5 bases; junction bases outside the gene matches: 9. Germline values: CDR1 SGHTA, CDR2 FQGTGA. The length of the CDR3 is 15 residues.

V usage is TRBV6-5 and J usage is TRBJ2-1; D may be TRBD1 (6 bases). The V and J ends lost 1 base and 3 bases respectively, with 13 bases between them. The CDR3 is 16 residues long. The V gene's germline CDR1 is MNHEY and CDR2 SVGAGI. CDR3 in amino acids: CASSYYDRIYYNEQFF. CDR3 nucleotide sequence: TGTGCCAGCAGTTACTATGACAGGATTTACTACAATGAGCAGTTCTTC.